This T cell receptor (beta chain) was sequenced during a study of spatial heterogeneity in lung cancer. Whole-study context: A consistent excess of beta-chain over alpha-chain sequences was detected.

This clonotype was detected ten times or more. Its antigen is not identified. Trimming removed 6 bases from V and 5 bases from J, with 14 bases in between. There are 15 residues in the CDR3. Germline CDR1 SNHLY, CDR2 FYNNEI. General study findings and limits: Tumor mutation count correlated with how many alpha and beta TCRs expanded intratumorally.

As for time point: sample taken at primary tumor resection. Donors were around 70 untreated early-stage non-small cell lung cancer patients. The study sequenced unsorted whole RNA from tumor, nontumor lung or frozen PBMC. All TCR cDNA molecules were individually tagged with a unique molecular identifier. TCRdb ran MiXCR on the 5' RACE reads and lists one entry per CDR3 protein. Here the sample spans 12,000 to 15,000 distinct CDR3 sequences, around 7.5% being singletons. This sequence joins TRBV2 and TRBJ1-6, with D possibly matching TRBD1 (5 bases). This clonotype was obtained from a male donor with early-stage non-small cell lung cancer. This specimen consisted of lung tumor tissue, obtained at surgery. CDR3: CASRLRQRNNSPLHF. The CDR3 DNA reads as TGTGCCAGCAGATTAAGACAGAGAAATAATTCACCCCTCCACTTT. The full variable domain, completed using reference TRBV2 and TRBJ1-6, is EPEVTQTPSHQVTQMGQEVILRCVPISNHLYFYWYRQILGQKVEFLVSFYNNEISEKSEIFDDQFSVERPDGSNFTLKIRSTKLEDSAMYFCASRLRQRNNSPLHFGNGTRLTVT.